The 5 T cell receptor beta chains given below trace back to one sample, sequenced in a study of cytotoxic CD8 clonotypes in ibrutinib-treated CLL. Repertoires were generated with immunoSEQ multiplex PCR, while TCRdb's copy carries only in-frame clones and drops some. The sample has about 310,000 clones, roughly 79% seen once. The sample consisted of PBMCs, taken before ibrutinib treatment. The receptors stem from a human donor with chronic lymphocytic leukemia.

V is TRBV27 and J is TRBJ2-7; a weak D match, TRBD1 (6 bases). V was cut by 5 bases and J by 4 bases, with 15 bases left in between. The CDR3 is 14 amino acids. Germline V lookup: CDR1 MNHEY, CDR2 SMNVEV (reference sequence). CDR3 sequence reads: CASSPTGNLYEQYF. DNA for the CDR3: TGTGCCAGCAGTCCAACAGGGAATCTTTACGAGCAGTACTTC.

The chain has TRBV19 and TRBJ2-1; 8 nucleotides line up with TRBD1. V lost 3 bases to trimming and J lost 5 bases; unmatched junction nucleotides: 15. Germline CDR1 reads LNHDA; CDR2 reads SQIVND (reference sequence). This CDR3 spans 18 amino acids. Written as DNA, the CDR3 is TGTGCCAGTAGTATTCAGGGACAGGAATTCACAATTGACAATGAGCAGTTCTTC. Its translation is CASSIQGQEFTIDNEQFF.

The rearrangement joins TRBV9 to TRBJ1-3; possibly TRBD1 for D (6 bases). V lost 3 bases to trimming and J lost 8 bases, with 24 bases between them. This CDR3 contains 17 residues. Germline loops: CDR1 SGDLS, CDR2 YYNGEE. CDR3 sequence: CASSAALGGRGGDTIYF. The CDR3, as DNA: TGTGCCAGCAGCGCTGCCCTTGGGGGGCGGGGAGGCGACACCATATATTTT.

The chain has TRBV7-9 and TRBJ1-1; 10 nucleotides agree with TRBD1. With 7 bases clipped from V and 5 bases from J, the junction kept 13 bases outside the gene matches. The CDR3 loop spans 16 amino acids. Per germline, CDR1 SEHNR and CDR2 FQNEAQ (reference sequence). The CDR3 bases are TGTGCCAGCAACCAAGCCTCCGGACAGGGGGATACTGAAGCTTTCTTT. Translation: CASNQASGQGDTEAFF.

The count of this clone is one. The V gene is TRBV9, the J gene TRBJ2-7; tentative D call: TRBD1 (6 bases). The CDR3 is 16 amino acids. The germline CDR1 and CDR2 sequences are SGDLS and YYNGEE. V was cut by 3 bases and J by 0 bases, with 16 bases left in between. The CDR3 spells CASSGPQGKDSYEQYF. Written as DNA, the CDR3 is TGTGCCAGCAGCGGTCCACAGGGTAAGGACTCCTACGAGCAGTACTTC.